The TCR beta chain described here comes from a study of T cell changes during pregnancy in multiple sclerosis. The CDR3 loop spans 16 amino acids. The germline V gene encodes CDR1 LNHNV and CDR2 YYDKDF (reference sequence). V was clipped by 3 bases and J by 5 bases; unmatched bases: 9. Sequencing was performed with immunoSEQ multiplex PCR; in TCRdb, only in-frame clones are kept and a portion is missing. The table has about 59,000 clones, approximately 94% seen once. The rearrangement uses TRBV15 and TRBJ2-5, with 10 bases lining up with TRBD1. Sequencing used CD8+ T cells from peripheral blood mononuclear cells, obtained after pregnancy. The source is a female donor with multiple sclerosis, enrolled in a pregnancy study. The CDR3 bases are TGTGCCACCAGCAGGACCGGACAGGGGGGAGTGGAGACCCAGTACTTC. It is translated as CATSRTGQGGVETQYF.